The 14 T cell receptor beta chains in this list originate from one sample, sequenced in a study of CD8+ T cells in alopecia areata. As for treatment: oral pan-JAK inhibitor, 5-10 mg twice daily. RNA extraction and reverse transcription yielded cDNA as sequencing template. The assay was immunoSEQ multiplex PCR, and TCRdb's table has in-frame clones only and misses some. This sample has 90,000 to 120,000 clones; 84% occur once, and the top ten carry roughly a quarter. This specimen consisted of CD8+ T cells sorted from blood, obtained at week 24, from a patient treated with tofacitinib. The receptors stem from a human donor with alopecia areata.

The V call is TRBV25-1, the J call TRBJ1-5; 9 bases fit TRBD1. There are 17 residues in the CDR3. V shed 3 bases and J 5 bases; nucleotides not matched to a gene: 11. The germline CDR1 and CDR2 sequences are MGHDK and SYGVNS. The CDR3 DNA reads TGTGCCAGCAGTGATCTCCTCGGACAGGGGATGGATCAGCCCCAGCATTTT. This codes for CASSDLLGQGMDQPQHF.

The chain couples TRBV4-1 to TRBJ2-3, with 7 bases matching TRBD2. The V segment lost 5 bases and the J segment 6 bases; nucleotides outside the gene matches: 8. Germline V gives CDR1 MGHRA, CDR2 YSYEKL. The CDR3 is 14 residues long. CDR3 sequence reads: CASSEWSGEDTQYF. Written as DNA, the CDR3 is TGCGCCAGCAGCGAATGGAGCGGGGAGGATACGCAGTATTTT.

The V gene is TRBV27, the J gene TRBJ2-7; tentatively, D is TRBD1 (6 bases). Trimming removed 7 bases at V and 3 bases at J, with 16 bases between. Germline assignment: CDR1 MNHEY and CDR2 SMNVEV (reference sequence). The CDR3 is 14 amino acids. The CDR3 coding sequence is TGTGCCAGCACAACTTGGGGGCTACGCTACGAGCAGTACTTC. Translated: CASTTWGLRYEQYF.

The chain carries TRBV29-1 and TRBJ2-1, with D unresolved. Germline CDR1 and CDR2: SQVTM and ANQGSEA. V was clipped by 1 base and J by 6 bases, with 13 bases between them. The CDR3 has 14 amino acids. The chain's CDR3 is CSVEGPRSSNEQFF. CDR3 DNA: TGCAGCGTTGAAGGGCCCAGGAGTAGCAATGAGCAGTTCTTC.

The rearrangement joins TRBV4-1 to TRBJ1-1; D may be TRBD1 (5 bases). V was clipped by 4 bases and J by 1 base, with 13 bases between them. The CDR3 runs 15 residues. Germline loops: CDR1 MGHRA, CDR2 YSYEKL. The CDR3 DNA sequence: TGCGCCAGCAGCCGCCTCGTCACAGGGAACACTGAAGCTTTCTTT. Amino acid sequence: CASSRLVTGNTEAFF.

This clone was seen only once. The chain joins TRBV2 to TRBJ2-3, with D possibly being TRBD2 (5 bases). The germline V and J ends were trimmed by 5 bases and 3 bases, with 9 bases remaining between them. This CDR3 comprises 13 residues. Germline loops: CDR1 SNHLY, CDR2 FYNNEI. CDR3 nucleotides: TGTGCCAGCAGTTCCCGACTAACAGATACGCAGTATTTT. Amino acid sequence: CASSSRLTDTQYF.

The rearrangement links TRBV14 to TRBJ2-3; TRBD2 matches at 7 bases. The CDR3 is 12 residues long. Germline V lookup: CDR1 SGHDN, CDR2 FVKESK. After removal of 6 bases from V and 7 bases from J, the junction contained 4 bases not matched to a gene. CDR3 protein: CASRKGGNTQYF. In nucleotides, the CDR3 is TGTGCCAGCAGGAAGGGAGGGAATACGCAGTATTTT.

The rearrangement joins TRBV7-2 to TRBJ2-5, with TRBD2 matching over 9 bases. J was trimmed by 2 bases and V by 5 bases; bases with no gene match: 6. The CDR3 is 15 amino acids. The germline gives CDR1 SGHTA, CDR2 FQGNSA. The CDR3 bases are TGTGCCAGCAGCCTGGTGGCGGGGGGGCAAGAGACCCAGTACTTC. This translates into CASSLVAGGQETQYF.

The sample holds a few counts of this clone. V is TRBV29-1 and J is TRBJ1-1; D ambiguous. Germline V lookup: CDR1 SQVTM, CDR2 ANQGSEA. The CDR3 consists of 11 residues. The V gene lost 0 bases and the J gene lost 10 bases, with 9 bases spanning the gap. This CDR3 is CSVEDQAVAFF. The CDR3 nucleotides read TGCAGCGTTGAAGATCAGGCAGTAGCTTTCTTT.

V gene TRBV11-2 combines with J gene TRBJ2-3; possibly TRBD2 for D (5 bases). Germline V gives CDR1 SGHAT, CDR2 FQNNGV. The V and J ends lost 6 bases and 2 bases respectively, with 18 bases between them. CDR3 length: 16 amino acids. In DNA, the CDR3 is TGTGCCAGCAGACCTACTGCCGGGATTGTCACAGATACGCAGTATTTT. Amino acids: CASRPTAGIVTDTQYF. The full variable domain, rest sourced from reference TRBV11-2 and TRBJ2-3, is EAGVAQSPRYKIIEKRQSVAFWCNPISGHATLYWYQQILGQGPKLLIQFQNNGVVDDSQLPKDRFSAERLKGVDSTLKIQPAKLEDSAVYLCASRPTAGIVTDTQYFGPGTRLTVL.

The chain recombines TRBV5-4 with TRBJ2-1; 9 positions match TRBD2. V was clipped by 5 bases and J by 12 bases; unmatched bases: 18. Per the germline V gene, CDR1 is SGHNT and CDR2 is YYREEE (reference sequence). There are 16 residues in the CDR3. The CDR3 protein is CASSPERGALPWGQFF. CDR3 nucleotides: TGTGCCAGCAGTCCCGAGCGGGGGGCACTCCCTTGGGGGCAGTTCTTC.

The chain uses TRBV7-8 and TRBJ2-5; 10 nucleotides agree with TRBD1. V trimming: 2 bases; J trimming: 0 bases; junction bases outside the gene matches: 6. The CDR3 spans 17 residues. CDR1 is SGHVS, CDR2 FQNEAQ, per germline. The CDR3 bases are TGTGCCAGCAGCTTAACGAGGACAGGGGGGAACCAAGAGACCCAGTACTTC. It yields the protein CASSLTRTGGNQETQYF.

The CDR3 here is CASSPTGESSYEQYF. The CDR3 DNA sequence: TGTGCCAGCAGCCCCACAGGGGAAAGCTCCTACGAGCAGTACTTC. The chain links TRBV5-6 to TRBJ2-7; TRBD1 matches 7 bases. Germline CDR1 SGHDT, CDR2 YYEEEE. Trimming removed 4 bases from V and 0 bases from J; junction bases left unmatched: 7. The CDR3 has 15 amino acids. The variable domain in full, with the rest retrieved from reference TRBV5-6 and TRBJ2-7, is DAGVTQSPTHLIKTRGQQVTLRCSPKSGHDTVSWYQQALGQGPQFIFQYYEEEERQRGNFPDRFSGHQFPNYSSELNVNALLLGDSALYLCASSPTGESSYEQYFGPGTRLTVT.

This rearrangement joins TRBV14 to TRBJ2-1, with D perhaps TRBD1 (6 bases). The V gene's germline CDR1 is SGHDN and CDR2 FVKESK. The CDR3 spans 13 residues. The V gene lost 3 bases and the J gene lost 9 bases, with 12 bases spanning the gap. The CDR3 loop is CASSHSQGSEQFF. CDR3 sequence (DNA): TGTGCCAGCAGCCATTCCCAGGGGAGTGAGCAGTTCTTC.